These 16 T cell receptor beta chains originate from one sample sequenced in a study of blood T cells in healthy people across ages. Sample-barcoded 5' priming and a J-beta primer mix drove a second PCR of about 6 to 11 cycles. In TCRdb, the 5' RACE reads were re-called with MiXCR into one record per CDR3 protein. The table shows some 1.5 million distinct CDR3 sequences, with roughly 30% occurring only once. Sequenced: blood. These TCRs come from a woman between 25 and 40 years old in good health.

The chain has TRBV12-3 or TRBV12-4 and TRBJ2-1; tentative D call: TRBD1 (5 bases). This CDR3 spans 14 amino acids. Trimming left V 7 bases short and J 1 base short, with 11 bases between. The CDR3 here is CASKQGSSYNEQFF. Written as DNA, the CDR3 is TGTGCCAGCAAGCAGGGTTCATCCTACAATGAGCAGTTCTTC.

The rearrangement links TRBV7-2 to TRBJ2-3; TRBD2 matches 14 bases. The CDR3 is made up of 18 amino acids. Germline V gene lookup returns CDR1 SGHTA and CDR2 FQGNSA. The V and J ends lost 2 bases and 4 bases, in that order; junction bases with no gene match: 8. This CDR3 is CASSLLLGLAGVADTQYF. The CDR3 nucleotides read TGTGCCAGCAGCTTATTGCTGGGACTAGCGGGAGTTGCAGATACGCAGTATTTT.

CDR3 loop: CASSLTGTVGYTF. The CDR3 DNA is TGTGCCAGCAGTCTTACCGGAACGGTCGGCTACACCTTC. The chain links TRBV6-1 to TRBJ1-2; D call uncertain. V was shortened by 5 bases and J by 8 bases, with 15 bases between the two germline ends. This CDR3 is 13 amino acids long. Germline values: CDR1 MNHNS, CDR2 SASEGT.

In this sample, this clonotype turned up many times. This rearrangement joins TRBV3-1 to TRBJ2-1; 7 positions match TRBD2. The junction had 7 bases not matched to a gene; V was cut back by 4 bases and J by 10 bases. CDR3 size: 13 residues. CDR1 is LGHDT and CDR2 is YNNKEL in the germline V gene (reference sequence). The CDR3 nucleotides are TGTGCCAGCAGCCGGGGACTACTTGCCGAGCAGTTCTTC. Translation gives CASSRGLLAEQFF.

The chain combines TRBV7-2 with TRBJ2-3; 8 nucleotides line up with TRBD2. Germline V lookup: CDR1 SGHTA, CDR2 FQGNSA. The ends lost 6 bases at V and 0 bases at J; junction bases unmatched: 8. This CDR3 is 16 amino acids long. The DNA for the CDR3 is TGTGCCAGCAGATCCACTAGCGGAAGTAGCACAGATACGCAGTATTTT. Protein: CASRSTSGSSTDTQYF.

Only a few counts were recorded for this clonotype. The chain couples TRBV20-1 to TRBJ1-1; tentatively, D is TRBD1 (6 bases). Looked up from germline, CDR1 is DFQATT and CDR2 is SNEGSKA (reference sequence). Trimming cost V 5 bases and J 4 bases, with 14 bases left between them. This CDR3 contains 13 residues. CDR3 bases: TGCAGTGCTCCCAAGGGGGGAGTCACTGAAGCTTTCTTT. Translating gives CSAPKGGVTEAFF.

The chain is built from TRBV28 and TRBJ2-7; 11 bases agree with TRBD1. Losses at the gene ends were 6 bases for V and 7 bases for J; bases not matched to a gene: 14. Germline V gives CDR1 MDHEN, CDR2 SYDVKM. The CDR3 covers 16 residues. The CDR3 coding sequence is TGTGCCAGCAGGGGGTCCGGGACAGGGGGGTCTGGGGAGCAGTACTTC. Residues: CASRGSGTGGSGEQYF. Filled out from reference TRBV28 and TRBJ2-7, the complete variable domain reads DVKVTQSSRYLVKRTGEKVFLECVQDMDHENMFWYRQDPGLGLRLIYFSYDVKMKEKGDIPEGYSVSREKKERFSLILESASTNQTSMYLCASRGSGTGGSGEQYFGPGTRLTVT.

This clonotype was counted between two and nine times. V gene TRBV20-1 combines with J gene TRBJ1-2; TRBD1 matches 8 bases. The CDR3 is made up of 14 amino acids. J lost 7 bases, V lost 6 bases, and 13 bases had no gene match. Germline CDR1 is DFQATT and CDR2 is SNEGSKA (reference sequence). The CDR3 reads CSAKPAVDRGGYTF. For the CDR3, the DNA is TGCAGTGCCAAGCCCGCCGTCGACAGGGGTGGCTACACCTTC.

This clonotype was found a few times. The chain couples TRBV6-6 to TRBJ2-7; 7 bases line up with TRBD1. V shed 3 bases, J shed 7 bases, and the junction held 12 bases outside the gene matches. Germline V gives CDR1 MNHNY, CDR2 SVGAGI (reference sequence). This CDR3 is 15 amino acids long. CDR3 sequence reads: CASSYGQAIYNEQYF. The CDR3 bases are TGTGCCAGCAGTTATGGACAGGCAATCTACAATGAGCAGTACTTC.

This clonotype has a handful of counts. The chain links TRBV7-2 to TRBJ2-1; D is unresolved. Germline values: CDR1 SGHTA, CDR2 FQGNSA. This CDR3 has 13 residues. The ends were cut back, 1 base at V and 7 bases at J, with 8 bases in the middle. Here the CDR3 reads CASSLVPANEQFF. The CDR3 bases are TGTGCCAGCAGCTTAGTCCCTGCGAATGAGCAGTTCTTC.

This clonotype has just one count. A clone one base away is much larger, so this may be a read error. The genes are TRBV5-1 and TRBJ2-7; 9 nucleotides align to TRBD1. The CDR3 has 14 amino acids. Germline V gives CDR1 SGHRS, CDR2 YFSETQ. The CDR3 spells CASGAGTGSYQQYF. The CDR3 bases are TGCGCCAGCGGCGCCGGGACAGGGAGCTACCAGCAGTACTTC.

This clonotype was detected only a few times. V is TRBV28 and J is TRBJ1-1, with D hard to call. Germline CDR1 is MDHEN and CDR2 is SYDVKM. This CDR3 comprises 13 residues. V was clipped by 3 bases and J by 2 bases, with 7 bases between them. CDR3 bases: TGTGCCAGCAGTTTCATTATTAACACTGAAGCTTTCTTT. Amino acid sequence: CASSFIINTEAFF.

The table lists this clonotype with many counts. The chain uses TRBV11-2 and TRBJ2-6; D remains ambiguous. The germline V and J ends were trimmed by 1 base and 1 base, with 5 bases remaining between them. The CDR3 covers 15 residues. Per germline, CDR1 SGHAT and CDR2 FQNNGV. CDR3 DNA sequence: TGTGCCAGCAGCTTAGCGACTTCTGGGGCCAACGTCCTGACTTTC. It encodes CASSLATSGANVLTF.

The chain has TRBV2 and TRBJ1-5, with TRBD1 as a possible D gene (6 bases). Germline loops: CDR1 SNHLY, CDR2 FYNNEI. Trimming removed 7 bases at V and 3 bases at J, with 13 bases between. The CDR3 spans 14 residues. The CDR3 sequence is CASTRRGSNQPQHF. In nucleotides, the CDR3 is TGTGCCAGCACCCGCAGGGGTTCCAATCAGCCCCAGCATTTT.

This clonotype was detected a few times. This rearrangement joins TRBV7-9 to TRBJ1-1; 8 bases are shared with TRBD1. With V trimmed by 5 bases and J by 1 base, 6 bases remained unmatched. Germline V gene data show CDR1 as SEHNR and CDR2 as FQNEAQ (reference sequence). The CDR3 totals 15 residues. CDR3 DNA sequence: TGTGCCAGCAGCCCCAGACAGGGGTGGAACACTGAAGCTTTCTTT. Encoded protein: CASSPRQGWNTEAFF. Full variable domain (outside the CDR3, taken from reference TRBV7-9 and TRBJ1-1): DTGVSQNPRHKITKRGQNVTFRCDPISEHNRLYWYRQTLGQGPEFLTYFQNEAQLEKSRLLSDRFSAERPKGSFSTLEIQRTEQGDSAMYLCASSPRQGWNTEAFFGQGTRLTVV.

With respect to this clonotype: At one end the junction does not follow the germline gene, possibly because of a read error. V and J are TRBV7-3 and TRBJ1-2; 7 nucleotides align to TRBD1. Germline loops: CDR1 SGHTA, CDR2 FQGTGA. This CDR3 is built from 13 residues. The CDR3 sequence: CARSSGGGYGYTF. In nucleotides, the CDR3 is TGTGCCCGCAGCTCAGGGGGTGGCTATGGCTACACCTTC.